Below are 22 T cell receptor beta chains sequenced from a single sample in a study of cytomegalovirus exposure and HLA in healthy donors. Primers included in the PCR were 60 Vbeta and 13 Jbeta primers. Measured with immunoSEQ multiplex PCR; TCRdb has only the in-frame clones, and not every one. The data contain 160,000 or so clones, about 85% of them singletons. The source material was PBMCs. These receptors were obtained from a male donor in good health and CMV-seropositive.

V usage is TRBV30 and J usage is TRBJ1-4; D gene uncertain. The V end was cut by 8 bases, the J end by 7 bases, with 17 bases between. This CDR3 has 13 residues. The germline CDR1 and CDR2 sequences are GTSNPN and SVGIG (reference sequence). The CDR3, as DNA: TGTGCCCATTCTACGAGGAGCGGTGAAAAACTGTTTTTT. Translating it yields CAHSTRSGEKLFF. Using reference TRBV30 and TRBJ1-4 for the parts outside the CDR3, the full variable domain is SQTIHQWPATLVQPVGSPLSLECTVEGTSNPNLYWYRQAAGRGLQLLFYSVGIGQISSEVPQNLSASRPQDRQFILSSKKLLLSDSGFYLCAHSTRSGEKLFFGSGTQLSVL.

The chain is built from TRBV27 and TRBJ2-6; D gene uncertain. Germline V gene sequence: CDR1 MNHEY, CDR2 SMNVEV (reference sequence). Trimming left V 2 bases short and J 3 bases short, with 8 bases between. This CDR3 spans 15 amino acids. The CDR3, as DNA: TGTGCCAGCAGTTTAGAGGCTAGTGGGGCCAACGTCCTGACTTTC. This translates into CASSLEASGANVLTF.

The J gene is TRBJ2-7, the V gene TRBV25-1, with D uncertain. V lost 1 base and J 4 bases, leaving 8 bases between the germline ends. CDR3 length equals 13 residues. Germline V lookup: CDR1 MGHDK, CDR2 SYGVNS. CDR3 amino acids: CASSESGRYEQYF. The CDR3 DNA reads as TGTGCCAGCAGTGAATCAGGCCGGTACGAGCAGTACTTC.

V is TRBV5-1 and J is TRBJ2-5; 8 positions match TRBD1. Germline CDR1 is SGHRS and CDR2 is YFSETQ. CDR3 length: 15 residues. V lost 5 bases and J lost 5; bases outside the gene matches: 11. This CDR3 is CASSGRQGFGETQYF. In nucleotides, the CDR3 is TGCGCCAGCAGTGGGAGACAGGGGTTTGGGGAGACCCAGTACTTC.

This chain's CDR3 is CATQRKTTNTGELFF. CDR3 coding DNA: TGTGCCACCCAGCGTAAAACTACGAACACCGGGGAGCTGTTTTTT. The gene calls are TRBV6-5 and TRBJ2-2, with unresolved D. The V and J ends lost 10 bases and 0 bases respectively, with 15 bases between them. CDR1 is MNHEY and CDR2 is SVGAGI in the germline V gene. CDR3 length: 15 amino acids.

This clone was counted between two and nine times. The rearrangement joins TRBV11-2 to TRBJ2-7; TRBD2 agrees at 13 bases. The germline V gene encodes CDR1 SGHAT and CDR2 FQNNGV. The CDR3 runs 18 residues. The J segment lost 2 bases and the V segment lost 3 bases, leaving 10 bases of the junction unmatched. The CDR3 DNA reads TGTGCCAGCAGCTTGGGACTAGCGGGATCTACCGGCCCCTACGAGCAGTACTTC. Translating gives CASSLGLAGSTGPYEQYF.

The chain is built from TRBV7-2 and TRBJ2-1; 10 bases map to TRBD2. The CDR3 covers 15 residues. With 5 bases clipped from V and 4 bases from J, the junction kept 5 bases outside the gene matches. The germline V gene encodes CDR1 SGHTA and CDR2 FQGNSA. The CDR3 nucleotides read TGTGCCAGCAGCGTTAGCGGGAGGTTGTACAATGAGCAGTTCTTC. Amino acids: CASSVSGRLYNEQFF.

CDR3 sequence reads: CSVDLAGRTDTQYF. DNA of the CDR3: TGCAGCGTTGACCTAGCGGGCCGCACAGATACGCAGTATTTT. The rearrangement links TRBV29-1 to TRBJ2-3; 8 bases fit TRBD2. Trimming removed 3 bases from V and 1 base from J; junction bases left unmatched: 3. Germline V gives CDR1 SQVTM, CDR2 ANQGSEA. This CDR3 is built from 14 residues.

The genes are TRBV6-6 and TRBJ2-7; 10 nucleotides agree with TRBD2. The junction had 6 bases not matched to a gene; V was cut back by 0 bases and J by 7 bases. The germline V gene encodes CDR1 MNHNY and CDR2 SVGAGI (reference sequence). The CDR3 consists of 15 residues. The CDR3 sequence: CASSYSSSGSGEQYF. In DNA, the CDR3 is TGTGCCAGCAGTTACTCGTCTAGCGGGAGCGGAGAGCAGTACTTC.

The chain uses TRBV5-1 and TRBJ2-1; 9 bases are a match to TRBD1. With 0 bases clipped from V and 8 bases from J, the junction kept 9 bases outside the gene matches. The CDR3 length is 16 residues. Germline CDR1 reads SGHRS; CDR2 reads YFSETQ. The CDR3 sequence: CASSLAPGQGSDEQFF. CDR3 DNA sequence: TGCGCCAGCAGCTTGGCCCCGGGACAGGGTAGTGATGAGCAGTTCTTC.

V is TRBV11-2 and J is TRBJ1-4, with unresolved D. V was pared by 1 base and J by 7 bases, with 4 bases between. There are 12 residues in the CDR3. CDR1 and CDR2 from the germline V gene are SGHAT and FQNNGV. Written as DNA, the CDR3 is TGTGCCAGCAGCTTAGCCAGTGAAAAACTGTTTTTT. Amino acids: CASSLASEKLFF.

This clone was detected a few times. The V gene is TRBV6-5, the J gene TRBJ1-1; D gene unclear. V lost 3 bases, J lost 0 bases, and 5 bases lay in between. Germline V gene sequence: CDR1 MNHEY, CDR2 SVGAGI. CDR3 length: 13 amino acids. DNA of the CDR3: TGTGCCAGCAGTTATCAATTGAACACTGAAGCTTTCTTT. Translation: CASSYQLNTEAFF.

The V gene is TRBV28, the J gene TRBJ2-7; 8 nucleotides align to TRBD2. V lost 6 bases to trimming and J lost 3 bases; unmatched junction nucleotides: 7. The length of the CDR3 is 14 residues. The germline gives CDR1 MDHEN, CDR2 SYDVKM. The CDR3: CASSPGGSSYEQYF. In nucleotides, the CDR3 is TGTGCCAGCAGCCCGGGGGGGTCAAGCTACGAGCAGTACTTC.

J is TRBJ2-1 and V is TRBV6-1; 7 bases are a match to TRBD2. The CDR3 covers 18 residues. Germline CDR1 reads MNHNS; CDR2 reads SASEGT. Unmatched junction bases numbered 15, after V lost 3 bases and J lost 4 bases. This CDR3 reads CASSDYRRRRESYNEQFF. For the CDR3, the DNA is TGTGCCAGCAGTGATTACCGGCGACGGCGGGAGAGTTACAATGAGCAGTTCTTC.

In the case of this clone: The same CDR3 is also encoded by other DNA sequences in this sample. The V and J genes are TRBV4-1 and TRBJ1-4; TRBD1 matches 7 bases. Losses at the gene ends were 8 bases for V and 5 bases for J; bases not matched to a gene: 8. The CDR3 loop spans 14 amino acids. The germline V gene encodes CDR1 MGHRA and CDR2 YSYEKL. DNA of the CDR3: TGCGCCAGCGGTCTGGGGACAGACAATGAAAAACTGTTTTTT. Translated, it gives CASGLGTDNEKLFF.

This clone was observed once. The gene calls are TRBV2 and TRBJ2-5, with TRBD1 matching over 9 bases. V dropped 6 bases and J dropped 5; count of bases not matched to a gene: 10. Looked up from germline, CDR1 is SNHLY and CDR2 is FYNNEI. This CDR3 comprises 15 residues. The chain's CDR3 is CASRFGTGRWETQYF. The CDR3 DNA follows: TGTGCCAGCAGATTTGGGACAGGGAGATGGGAGACCCAGTACTTC.

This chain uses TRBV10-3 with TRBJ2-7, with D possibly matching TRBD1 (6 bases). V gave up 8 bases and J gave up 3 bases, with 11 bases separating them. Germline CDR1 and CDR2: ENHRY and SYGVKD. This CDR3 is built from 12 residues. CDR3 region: CAIRDKFYEQYF. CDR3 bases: TGTGCCATCCGGGACAAGTTCTACGAGCAGTACTTC.

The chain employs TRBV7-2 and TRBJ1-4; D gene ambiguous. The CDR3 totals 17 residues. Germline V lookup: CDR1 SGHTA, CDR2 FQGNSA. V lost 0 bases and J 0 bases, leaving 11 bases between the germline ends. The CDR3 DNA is TGTGCCAGCAGCTTAGCGGATATAGCGGCAACTAATGAAAAACTGTTTTTT. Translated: CASSLADIAATNEKLFF.

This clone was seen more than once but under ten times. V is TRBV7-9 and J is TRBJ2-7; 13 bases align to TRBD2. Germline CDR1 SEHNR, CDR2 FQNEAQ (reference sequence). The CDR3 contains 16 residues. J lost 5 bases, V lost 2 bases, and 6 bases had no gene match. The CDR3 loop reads CASSLTGLAGSNEQYF. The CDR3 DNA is TGTGCCAGCAGCTTAACGGGACTAGCGGGATCCAACGAGCAGTACTTC.

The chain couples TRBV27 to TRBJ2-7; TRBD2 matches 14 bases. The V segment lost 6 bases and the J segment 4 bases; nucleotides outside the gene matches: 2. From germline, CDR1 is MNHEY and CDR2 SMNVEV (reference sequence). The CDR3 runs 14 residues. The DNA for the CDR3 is TGTGCCAGCAGGGGGACTAGCGGGAGTTACGAGCAGTACTTC. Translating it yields CASRGTSGSYEQYF.

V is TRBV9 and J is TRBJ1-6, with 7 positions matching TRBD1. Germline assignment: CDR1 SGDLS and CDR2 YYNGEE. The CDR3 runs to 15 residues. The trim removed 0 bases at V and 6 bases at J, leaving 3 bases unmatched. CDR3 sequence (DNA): TGTGCCAGCAGCGTAGAGGGGGCCGCTAATTCACCCCTCCACTTT. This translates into CASSVEGAANSPLHF.

CDR3 bases: TGTGCCAGCAGTTTATTAACAGAGCCCTTGGGCGAAAAACTGTTTTTT. It codes for CASSLLTEPLGEKLFF. The chain uses TRBV28 and TRBJ1-4; D call uncertain. Germline V gene data show CDR1 as MDHEN and CDR2 as SYDVKM. The CDR3 extends over 16 amino acids. Between the trimmed V and J ends, which lost 1 base and 8 bases, there was a span of 17 bases.